One T cell receptor (beta chain) is described in this entry. No antigen is known for it. There are 13 residues in the CDR3. Germline values: CDR1 MDHEN, CDR2 SYDVKM. V was clipped by 6 bases and J by 0 bases, with 6 bases between them. Time point described: sample taken at primary tumor resection. Whole RNA was taken from tumor, nontumor lung or frozen PBMC; it was then sequenced unsorted. 72 TRACERx patients with early, untreated non-small cell lung cancer donated samples. This entry is derived from a study of spatial heterogeneity in lung cancer. Study overall: Across the raw uncorrected reads, a unique TCR and UMI combination was observed, on average, more than ten times. Findings and limits, study-wide: Compared with follow-up, resection was when ubiquitous expanded tumor TCRs appeared in blood more.

MiXCR was run by TCRdb on the 5' RACE reads, yielding one entry per CDR3 protein. The sample contains tens of thousands of distinct CDR3 sequences, about 12% of which appear only once. This receptor was taken from a male donor with early-stage non-small cell lung cancer. Sequencing was performed on PBMCs, taken at surgery. The chain recombines TRBV28 with TRBJ2-4; D is undetermined. CDR3 DNA sequence: TGTGCCAGCAGCACCCTAGCCAAAAACATTCAGTACTTC. Translating it yields CASSTLAKNIQYF.